This T cell receptor (beta chain) is drawn from a study of T cell responses to AZD1222 COVID-19 vaccine. Trimming stripped 5 bases from V and 2 bases from J, with 3 bases between. Looked up from germline, CDR1 is MRHNA and CDR2 is SNTAGT. The CDR3 totals 12 residues. A word on this clone: Its target is not known.

Notes on the study in general: Spike-specific TCR breadth and depth went up after people got two AZD1222 doses.

Repertoires were generated with immunoSEQ multiplex PCR, while TCRdb's copy carries only in-frame clones and drops some. The sample includes about 78,000 clones, roughly 80% of them seen just once. This material consisted of peripheral blood, taken on day 0 of AZD1222 vaccination. The clonotype originates from an adult in good health. This chain links TRBV6-4 with TRBJ2-2; D gene ambiguous. This CDR3 is CASSPNTGELFF. DNA of the CDR3: TGTGCCAGCAGTCCAAACACCGGGGAGCTGTTTTTT.